These 27 T cell receptor beta chains originate from one sample sequenced in a study of shared clonotypes between healthy human individuals. Naive CD8 cells, CD45RO-negative and positively selected for CCR7, excluded terminally differentiated effector memory CD45RA+ cells. The protocol was immunoSEQ multiplex PCR, while the TCRdb copy is restricted to in-frame clones and leaves out a portion. The table includes approximately 1.9 million clones, around 93% detected once. Material: naive CD8+ T cells from PBMCs. These receptors were collected from a man aged 18 to 30 in good health. Some clones in this sample may be carry-over from other donors' samples.

The V gene is TRBV29-1, the J gene TRBJ1-1; D is unclear. CDR3 length: 15 amino acids. Germline CDR1 is SQVTM and CDR2 is ANQGSEA. V was trimmed by 4 bases and J by 5 bases, leaving 20 bases between them. The CDR3: CSVGGGLGPPTEAFF. The CDR3 region has the DNA TGCAGCGTTGGGGGTGGTTTGGGTCCCCCTACTGAAGCTTTCTTT.

Details on this clone: The sample contains more than one DNA sequence encoding this CDR3. The rearrangement links TRBV7-3 to TRBJ1-1, with D maybe TRBD1 (6 bases). V was trimmed by 0 bases and J by 1 base, leaving 9 bases between them. The CDR3 contains 15 residues. Looked up from germline, CDR1 is SGHTA and CDR2 is FQGTGA. The CDR3 here is CASSLTGGSNTEAFF. For the CDR3, the DNA is TGTGCCAGCAGCTTAACGGGGGGCTCGAACACTGAAGCTTTCTTT.

V usage is TRBV25-1 and J usage is TRBJ1-5, with D possibly TRBD1 on 5 matching bases. This CDR3 spans 15 amino acids. Trimming cost V 1 base and J 2 bases, with 9 bases left between them. Germline-derived CDR1 and CDR2 are MGHDK and SYGVNS. The CDR3 DNA is TGTGCCAGCAGTGAATGGAGGGGAGGCAATCAGCCCCAGCATTTT. Encoded protein: CASSEWRGGNQPQHF.

V and J are TRBV23-1 and TRBJ1-1; D gene unclear. TRBV23-1 is an ORF for which the function is uncertain. This CDR3 comprises 13 residues. V was trimmed by 8 bases and J by 0 bases, leaving 10 bases between them. The CDR3 bases are TGCGCCAGCGACCGATTAATGAACACTGAAGCTTTCTTT. This gives the protein CASDRLMNTEAFF.

The rearrangement uses TRBV13 and TRBJ2-6; unclear D gene. This CDR3 has 16 amino acids. Germline V gene sequence: CDR1 PRHDT, CDR2 FYEKMQ (reference sequence). The V end lost 5 bases, the J end lost 3 bases, and 14 bases lay between the germline ends. This CDR3 reads CASSPPGPGGANVLTF. CDR3 DNA sequence: TGTGCCAGCAGCCCCCCCGGCCCGGGTGGGGCCAACGTCCTGACTTTC.

The count of this clone is one. The chain employs TRBV13 and TRBJ2-7, with 8 bases matching TRBD1. Trimming took 5 bases from V and 5 from J; bases not matched to a gene: 8. Germline CDR1 is PRHDT and CDR2 is FYEKMQ (reference sequence). The CDR3 sequence is 14 residues long. The CDR3 loop reads CASSRRDRLHEQYF. CDR3 in DNA: TGTGCCAGCAGCCGCCGGGACAGGCTCCACGAGCAGTACTTC.

The chain combines TRBV7-9 with TRBJ2-1, with a possible D match to TRBD1 (6 bases). With 5 bases removed from V and 6 bases from J, the gap between germline ends came to 20 bases. The germline gives CDR1 SEHNR, CDR2 FQNEAQ (reference sequence). The length of the CDR3 is 16 residues. CDR3 coding DNA: TGTGCCAGCAGCCCCCTTACAGGGAGCCACCCCAATGAGCAGTTCTTC. The encoded protein is CASSPLTGSHPNEQFF.

The rearrangement uses TRBV7-9 and TRBJ2-7; D not resolved. Trimming removed 4 bases at V and 6 bases at J, with 10 bases between. The CDR3 totals 12 residues. From germline, CDR1 is SEHNR and CDR2 FQNEAQ (reference sequence). CDR3 sequence: CASSSPGREQYF. The DNA for the CDR3 is TGTGCCAGCAGCTCCCCTGGTCGCGAGCAGTACTTC.

This sequence joins TRBV7-9 and TRBJ2-7; D possibly uses TRBD1 or TRBD2 (6 bases each). CDR3 length: 16 residues. Germline CDR1 and CDR2: SEHNR and FQNEAQ (reference sequence). Trimming left V 5 bases short and J 6 bases short, with 23 bases between. The CDR3 is CASSTGHQAGPIEQYF. The CDR3 DNA reads as TGTGCCAGCAGCACAGGGCATCAGGCGGGACCCATCGAGCAGTACTTC.

The chain links TRBV29-1 to TRBJ1-4; 10 bases match TRBD1. Per the germline V gene, CDR1 is SQVTM and CDR2 is ANQGSEA. V lost 7 bases and J lost 2; bases outside the gene matches: 13. This CDR3 is built from 17 residues. In DNA, the CDR3 is TGCAGCGCAGGGACAGGGGAATACTTTGGGACTAATGAAAAACTGTTTTTT. This gives the protein CSAGTGEYFGTNEKLFF.

The genes are TRBV9 and TRBJ2-2; 7 bases agree with TRBD1. Trimming removed 3 bases from V and 6 bases from J; junction bases left unmatched: 5. Germline-derived CDR1 and CDR2 are SGDLS and YYNGEE. The CDR3 sequence is 14 residues long. The CDR3, as DNA: TGTGCCAGCAGCGAGACAGGGTCGGCCGGGGAGCTGTTTTTT. It translates to CASSETGSAGELFF.

The genes are TRBV9 and TRBJ2-1, with D tentatively TRBD1 or TRBD2 (6 bases each). CDR1 is SGDLS, CDR2 YYNGEE, per germline. CDR3 length equals 14 residues. Trimming took off 2 bases at V and 6 bases at J, with 12 bases between the two ends. CDR3 DNA: TGTGCCAGCAGCGTTAGGGGGGCCCTCAATGAGCAGTTCTTC. It encodes CASSVRGALNEQFF.

The chain carries TRBV28 and TRBJ1-5; possibly TRBD1 for D (6 bases). The CDR3 is made up of 15 amino acids. Trimming removed 6 bases at V and 7 bases at J, with 19 bases between. Germline loops: CDR1 MDHEN, CDR2 SYDVKM. CDR3 nucleotides: TGTGCCAGCAGCCCTACAGGGAGCCTTGGGCAGCCCCAGCATTTT. Protein sequence: CASSPTGSLGQPQHF.

CDR3 DNA sequence: TGTGCCAGCAGCGCCATGGGGGTTGGCACCGGGGAGCTGTTTTTT. It yields the protein CASSAMGVGTGELFF. The rearrangement links TRBV5-6 to TRBJ2-2; D tentatively reads TRBD1 or TRBD2 (5 bases each). V was clipped by 4 bases and J by 4 bases, with 14 bases between them. This CDR3 region has 15 residues. Looked up from germline, CDR1 is SGHDT and CDR2 is YYEEEE.

V gene TRBV7-6 combines with J gene TRBJ1-1; D perhaps matches TRBD1 (5 bases). The germline CDR1 and CDR2 sequences are SGHVS and FNYEAQ. This CDR3 is 17 amino acids long. Deletions cut 1 base from V and 6 bases from J, with 21 bases between. Here the CDR3 DNA reads TGTGCCAGCAGCTTAGGATACGCAGGGCTTCATGAGGCTGAAGCTTTCTTT. This translates into CASSLGYAGLHEAEAFF. The full variable domain, completed using reference TRBV7-6 and TRBJ1-1, is GAGVSQSPRYKVTKRGQDVALRCDPISGHVSLYWYRQALGQGPEFLTYFNYEAQQDKSGLPNDRFSAERPEGSISTLTIQRTEQRDSAMYRCASSLGYAGLHEAEAFFGQGTRLTVV.

Regarding this clone: The sample has other DNA sequences that encode this CDR3 too. The V and J genes are TRBV10-3 and TRBJ2-7, with no clear D. Trimming stripped 2 bases from V and 1 base from J, with 9 bases between. Germline V gene lookup returns CDR1 ENHRY and CDR2 SYGVKD. The CDR3 loop spans 14 amino acids. CDR3 sequence reads: CAISEGTASYEQYF. In DNA, the CDR3 is TGTGCCATCAGTGAGGGAACAGCTTCCTACGAGCAGTACTTC.

This clone appeared once. The rearrangement uses TRBV4-1 and TRBJ2-3; D ambiguous. CDR1 is MGHRA and CDR2 is YSYEKL in the germline V gene. The CDR3 spans 14 residues. V was cut by 4 bases and J by 3 bases, with 11 bases left in between. CDR3 nucleotides: TGCGCCAGCAGCCTTCCCGACGGGACAGATACGCAGTATTTT. It translates to CASSLPDGTDTQYF.

This clone came up once. CDR3 in DNA: TGTGCCAGCAGCAAAGATCAGACTCAAGAGACCCAGTACTTC. This codes for CASSKDQTQETQYF. The chain joins TRBV21-1 to TRBJ2-5; TRBD2 is taken as the D call from the table, unchecked against the DNA. TRBV21-1 is classified as a pseudogene. The length of the CDR3 is 14 residues.

The chain joins TRBV6-1 to TRBJ1-5; possibly TRBD1 for D (6 bases). The V end lost 1 base, the J end lost 7 bases, and 20 bases lay between the germline ends. The CDR3 runs 17 residues. Germline V gene sequence: CDR1 MNHNS, CDR2 SASEGT. CDR3 in DNA: TGTGCCAGCAGTGAAGATGGAGGGGCGGAAGGGGGACAGCCCCAGCATTTT. Residues: CASSEDGGAEGGQPQHF.

The chain's CDR3 is CASSLVRPGLGDTGELFF. CDR3 nucleotides: TGTGCCAGCAGCTTAGTTAGGCCGGGACTAGGGGACACCGGGGAGCTGTTTTTT. V and J are TRBV7-6 and TRBJ2-2; 8 bases map to TRBD2. Germline CDR1 and CDR2: SGHVS and FNYEAQ. Germline trimming cut 1 base from V and 3 bases from J; bases unmatched to any gene: 10. The length of the CDR3 is 18 residues.

CDR3 amino acids: CASSVLGWLDTQYF. For the CDR3, the DNA is TGTGCCAGCAGCGTGTTGGGGTGGTTGGATACGCAGTATTTT. The chain uses TRBV9 and TRBJ2-3; D gene ambiguous. The V and J ends lost 2 bases and 6 bases respectively, with 13 bases between them. Germline-derived CDR1 and CDR2 are SGDLS and YYNGEE. CDR3 length: 14 amino acids.

This clone was seen once. The chain links TRBV15 to TRBJ2-1, with TRBD2 matching over 13 bases. J was trimmed by 6 bases and V by 9 bases; bases with no gene match: 8. Germline V gene sequence: CDR1 LNHNV, CDR2 YYDKDF (reference sequence). The CDR3 has 15 amino acids. This chain's CDR3 is CATRPRTSGGNEQFF. The CDR3 DNA sequence: TGTGCCACACGACCTCGGACTAGCGGGGGCAATGAGCAGTTCTTC.

This chain joins TRBV15 and TRBJ2-4; the match to TRBD2 covers 8 bases. This CDR3 has 19 residues. The J segment lost 4 bases and the V segment lost 4 bases, leaving 18 bases of the junction unmatched. The germline CDR1 and CDR2 sequences are LNHNV and YYDKDF (reference sequence). As DNA, the CDR3 is TGTGCCACCAGCAAAGGACTAGCCGAGTCCCCCTTAACGAAAAACATTCAGTACTTC. As protein: CATSKGLAESPLTKNIQYF. The whole variable domain, remainder taken from reference TRBV15 and TRBJ2-4, is DAMVIQNPRYQVTQFGKPVTLSCSQTLNHNVMYWYQQKSSQAPKLLFHYYDKDFNNEADTPDNFQSRRPNTSFCFLDIRSPGLGDTAMYLCATSKGLAESPLTKNIQYFGAGTRLSVL.

The genes are TRBV2 and TRBJ1-2; D is perhaps TRBD1 (6 bases). Trimming left V 0 bases short and J 3 bases short, with 11 bases between. Germline V lookup: CDR1 SNHLY, CDR2 FYNNEI. The CDR3 runs 15 residues. CDR3 protein: CASSEAAGQHYGYTF. In nucleotides, the CDR3 is TGTGCCAGCAGTGAAGCCGCAGGACAGCACTATGGCTACACCTTC.

For the CDR3, the DNA is TGTGCCAGCAGCCGGGACGTCTCCGAGCAGTACTTC. This encodes CASSRDVSEQYF. The chain couples TRBV7-9 to TRBJ2-7; D assignment may be TRBD1 or TRBD2 (5 bases each). CDR3 size: 12 residues. V shed 5 bases and J shed 6 bases, with 11 bases lying between them. CDR1 SEHNR and CDR2 FQNEAQ come from the germline V gene (reference sequence).

The chain links TRBV19 to TRBJ2-7, with 9 bases that match TRBD2. The CDR3 runs 16 residues. Losses at the gene ends were 1 base for V and 6 bases for J; bases not matched to a gene: 10. Germline CDR1 LNHDA, CDR2 SQIVND (reference sequence). The CDR3 coding sequence is TGTGCCAGTAGTATAGGTCCTAGCGGGGCCTCCAGCGAGCAGTACTTC. This encodes CASSIGPSGASSEQYF.

The chain couples TRBV5-1 to TRBJ2-5; D uncertain. The end of the DNA fits TRBJ2-7 better, so the J call may be wrong. The CDR3 contains 14 residues. In germline, CDR1 is SGHRS, CDR2 YFSETQ. CDR3 loop: CASSLVGQNYEQYF. The CDR3 DNA is TGCGCCAGCAGCTTGGTAGGGCAGAACTACGAGCAGTACTTC.